The rows below give T cell receptor beta chains drawn from one sample of a study of cytotoxic CD8 clonotypes in ibrutinib-treated CLL. The table came from immunoSEQ multiplex PCR; TCRdb's copy has only in-frame clones and leaves some out. In the table there are under 150,000 clones, under 90% of which are singletons. The sample was PBMCs, taken after 24 months of ibrutinib treatment. Receptors originate from a human donor with chronic lymphocytic leukemia. Each CDR3 is given with its conserved first and last residue. The size entry is marked missing in some rows and otherwise reads once, few, many or a size class.

V gene,clone size,CDR3 length,CDR3 protein
TRBV30,-,13,CALQFSTNEKLFF
TRBV9,once,15,CASSVGGQSNSPLHF
TRBV2,-,14,CASSEALGIQKLFF
TRBV27,-,12,CASSATGDGYTF
TRBV18,once,14,CASSPTTGQETQYF
TRBV21-1,-,15,CASSHGTRVNYGYTF
TRBV9,-,15,CASSPGGAGTGELFF
TRBV6-1,few,14,CASRVRDTVYEQYF
TRBV5-4,few,15,CASSLGGLPDYEQYF
TRBV4-3,-,14,CASSPRTADTEAFF
TRBV5-6,-,18,CASSLWLPLFDANTEAFF
TRBV27,-,14,CASSGTSGGYEQYF
TRBV5-1,-,15,CASSLGAQGGTEAFF
TRBV15,-,16,CATSSYPTGSYYGYTF
TRBV19,-,15,CASSDRDRGSYEQYF
TRBV19,-,14,CASSPGPKNEKLFF
TRBV4-1,-,15,CASSQPGQINEKLFF
TRBV2,-,16,CASSARGAGGYNEQFF
TRBV15,-,13,CATSRDLPYEQYF
TRBV30,-,17,CAWRIRQVSLWGNEQFF
TRBV2,-,13,CASSVGRAYEQYF
TRBV10-3,-,15,CAISFDRGRLNEQYF
TRBV4-3,-,13,CASSQDPRKIQYF
TRBV5-8,-,16,CASSLGQTKFQETQYF
TRBV30,-,14,CAWSVLGVGQPQHF
TRBV28,once,15,CASINRARGQETQYF
TRBV29-1,-,15,CSVEGGGGATDTQYF
TRBV10-2,-,15,CASSQRGGSNEKLFF
TRBV7-9,-,18,CASSLVPTSGGRTDTQYF
TRBV5-4,few,14,CASSPGQFSGELFF
TRBV5-4,-,11,CASSLRNEQFF
TRBV18,-,14,CASYRDRTGNTIYF
TRBV21-1,-,16,CASSKGGGATNQPQHF
TRBV6-5,-,14,CASGSGTGGFGYTF
TRBV25-1,-,17,CASSELGTGLQTDTQYF
TRBV28,-,14,CASSGFFFTGELFF
TRBV7-3,-,14,CASSLGGRTGELFF
TRBV29-1,-,13,CSVEQGGNQPQHF
TRBV5-1,-,16,CASQPTSGGNGETQYF
TRBV28,-,11,CAARLNTEAFF
TRBV11-2,-,11,CASSLGAEAFF
TRBV28,-,17,CASSLTGTGGLRNGYTF
TRBV6-1,-,13,CASSATGGETQYF
TRBV28,-,14,CASSLLGRNEKLFF
TRBV7-2,few,15,CASSSDRGRDTEAFF
TRBV4-3,-,18,CASSQDLRGVPGANVLTF
TRBV5-1,-,14,CASSLSQGSSPLHF
TRBV19,once,13,CASSIRGADTQYF
TRBV30,many,15,CAWRRDRGSGNTIYF
TRBV28,-,14,CASGERGAGEKLFF
TRBV6-5,-,15,CASSYGRPGGYEQYF
TRBV6-5,-,14,CASGYRGRGTEAFF
TRBV28,-,14,CASSLGTTNYGYTF
TRBV7-2,-,13,CASSLLRGIEQFF
TRBV6-5,few,13,CASSLGTGSPLHF